The 27 T cell receptor beta chains below come from one sample, sequenced in a study of cytomegalovirus exposure and HLA in healthy donors. Method: immunoSEQ multiplex PCR; TCRdb's copy keeps in-frame clones and lacks some. The top ten hold 3.6% of the sample, which has nearly 80,000 clones, 90% to 95% seen once. The sample was PBMCs. These receptors all come from a woman in her twenties or thirties in good health and CMV-seronegative.

The chain links TRBV11-1 to TRBJ2-2; 8 bases match TRBD1. The germline V gene has CDR1 SGHAT and CDR2 FQDESV (reference sequence). V gave up 7 bases and J gave up 6 bases; unmatched junction bases: 10. CDR3 length equals 15 residues. CDR3 protein: CASTGARGRAGELFF. The DNA for the CDR3 is TGTGCCAGCACCGGCGCCAGGGGGCGAGCCGGGGAGCTGTTTTTT.

The chain employs TRBV9 and TRBJ2-1; 7 bases are shared with TRBD2. This CDR3 comprises 15 residues. Germline V gene sequence: CDR1 SGDLS, CDR2 YYNGEE. J was trimmed by 8 bases and V by 4 bases; bases with no gene match: 12. This CDR3 is CASSRAGSRGDEQFF. CDR3 nucleotides: TGTGCCAGCAGCAGAGCGGGGTCGCGGGGCGATGAGCAGTTCTTC.

The chain couples TRBV5-1 to TRBJ1-1; D not resolved. CDR1 SGHRS and CDR2 YFSETQ come from the germline V gene. V lost 0 bases to trimming and J lost 4 bases, with 10 bases between them. The CDR3 consists of 14 residues. CDR3 in amino acids: CASSLDGVGTEAFF. The CDR3 nucleotides read TGCGCCAGCAGCTTGGACGGGGTAGGCACTGAAGCTTTCTTT.

This clone was found once. The chain couples TRBV28 to TRBJ1-3, with D possibly matching TRBD1 (6 bases). CDR1 and CDR2 from the germline V gene are MDHEN and SYDVKM. This CDR3 is built from 15 residues. With 6 bases removed from V and 1 base from J, the gap between germline ends came to 13 bases. The CDR3 DNA reads as TGTGCCAGCAGCCCGGGACAACTTTCTGGAAACACCATATATTTT. It codes for CASSPGQLSGNTIYF.

The chain recombines TRBV19 with TRBJ1-2; 7 bases are a match to TRBD1. The ends lost 6 bases at V and 4 bases at J; junction bases unmatched: 8. The CDR3 contains 14 residues. Looked up from germline, CDR1 is LNHDA and CDR2 is SQIVND (reference sequence). CDR3 region: CASRLGGAFYGYTF. CDR3 in DNA: TGTGCCAGTAGATTAGGGGGCGCATTCTATGGCTACACCTTC. Full variable domain (remainder filled in from reference TRBV19 and TRBJ1-2): DGGITQSPKYLFRKEGQNVTLSCEQNLNHDAMYWYRQDPGQGLRLIYYSQIVNDFQKGDIAEGYSVSREKKESFPLTVTSAQKNPTAFYLCASRLGGAFYGYTFGSGTRLTVV.

The chain couples TRBV6-1 to TRBJ2-7; a weak D match, TRBD1 (6 bases). With 7 bases removed from V and 5 bases from J, the gap between germline ends came to 21 bases. CDR1 is MNHNS and CDR2 is SASEGT in the germline V gene. CDR3 length equals 15 residues. For the CDR3, the DNA is TGTGCCAGCACCCTCGTACGGCAGGGGTTGAACGAGCAGTACTTC. Protein product: CASTLVRQGLNEQYF.

The chain couples TRBV25-1 to TRBJ1-6, with 7 bases matching TRBD1. Per the germline V gene, CDR1 is MGHDK and CDR2 is SYGVNS. J was trimmed by 5 bases and V by 11 bases; bases with no gene match: 6. The CDR3 contains 13 residues. This CDR3 reads CAARGVNNSPLHF. The CDR3 DNA reads as TGTGCCGCCAGGGGGGTTAATAATTCACCCCTCCACTTT.

The chain employs TRBV5-1 and TRBJ1-4, with no clear D. The germline CDR1 and CDR2 sequences are SGHRS and YFSETQ. This CDR3 is built from 13 residues. V shed 4 bases and J shed 8 bases, with 12 bases lying between them. The DNA for the CDR3 is TGCGCCAGCAGCCCCGACTCGTGGGAAAAACTGTTTTTT. Its protein product is CASSPDSWEKLFF.

The rearrangement joins TRBV9 to TRBJ2-1; D ambiguous. CDR1 and CDR2 from the germline V gene are SGDLS and YYNGEE. The CDR3 sequence is 13 residues long. The ends were cut back, 4 bases at V and 6 bases at J, with 11 bases in the middle. CDR3 in amino acids: CASSTHSSNEQFF. CDR3 bases: TGTGCCAGCAGCACCCACTCGTCCAATGAGCAGTTCTTC. The full variable domain, completed using reference TRBV9 and TRBJ2-1, is DSGVTQTPKHLITATGQRVTLRCSPRSGDLSVYWYQQSLDQGLQFLIQYYNGEERAKGNILERFSAQQFPDLHSELNLSSLELGDSALYFCASSTHSSNEQFFGPGTRLTVL.

The chain joins TRBV28 to TRBJ1-5; D gene unclear. V was clipped by 6 bases and J by 3 bases, with 12 bases between them. Germline CDR1 is MDHEN and CDR2 is SYDVKM. This CDR3 is built from 14 residues. CDR3 loop: CASSPPGINQPQHF. The CDR3 bases are TGTGCCAGCAGCCCCCCCGGGATCAATCAGCCCCAGCATTTT.

V and J are TRBV10-3 and TRBJ1-1; D perhaps matches TRBD1 (5 bases). Trimming left V 3 bases short and J 1 base short, with 9 bases between. Germline V gene sequence: CDR1 ENHRY, CDR2 SYGVKD. The CDR3 contains 14 residues. This chain's CDR3 is CAISDLQANTEAFF. The CDR3 coding sequence is TGTGCCATCAGTGATTTACAGGCGAACACTGAAGCTTTCTTT.

With respect to this clone: At one end the junction does not follow the germline gene, possibly because of a read error. V usage is TRBV4-2 and J usage is TRBJ1-4; 7 positions match TRBD1. CDR1 is LGHNA and CDR2 is YNFKEQ in the germline V gene. This CDR3 region has 16 residues. The CDR3 DNA reads TGTGCCAGCAGCAAAGATCAGGGGGCAACTAATGAAAAACTGTTTTTT. Its protein is CASSKDQGATNEKLFF.

The gene calls are TRBV10-3 and TRBJ2-7; D possibly corresponds to TRBD2 (6 bases). With 2 bases removed from V and 2 bases from J, the gap between germline ends came to 13 bases. The CDR3 spans 15 residues. The germline CDR1 and CDR2 sequences are ENHRY and SYGVKD. The CDR3 nucleotides are TGTGCCATCAGTGAGGGCCCGGGGGTTACCTACGAGCAGTACTTC. This translates into CAISEGPGVTYEQYF.

The CDR3 region has the DNA TGTGCCAGCTCACGGACAGGGGATAGGAATCAGCCCCAGCATTTT. Translating gives CASSRTGDRNQPQHF. This chain joins TRBV18 and TRBJ1-5, with 9 bases that match TRBD1. In germline, CDR1 is KGHSH, CDR2 LQKENI. The CDR3 is 15 residues long. The V and J ends lost 4 bases and 4 bases, in that order; junction bases with no gene match: 5.

The chain carries TRBV5-1 and TRBJ2-1; weak D call: TRBD2 (6 bases). Germline loops: CDR1 SGHRS, CDR2 YFSETQ. Trimming stripped 6 bases from V and 5 bases from J, with 12 bases between. CDR3 length: 13 amino acids. CDR3 in DNA: TGCGCCAGCAACGCCGGGGGAGACAATGAGCAGTTCTTC. It is translated as CASNAGGDNEQFF.

The chain links TRBV25-1 to TRBJ1-2, with D possibly being TRBD1 (5 bases). With 5 bases removed from V and 7 bases from J, the gap between germline ends came to 8 bases. The germline V gene encodes CDR1 MGHDK and CDR2 SYGVNS. The CDR3 runs to 11 residues. CDR3 DNA sequence: TGTGCCAGCAGTAGGGGAAGTGGCTACACCTTC. It codes for CASSRGSGYTF.

V usage is TRBV27 and J usage is TRBJ2-5; TRBD2 matches 12 bases. Germline V gives CDR1 MNHEY, CDR2 SMNVEV (reference sequence). CDR3 size: 15 residues. Losses at the gene ends were 6 bases for V and 3 bases for J; bases not matched to a gene: 5. Here the CDR3 reads CASRTRLAGEETQYF. For the CDR3, the DNA is TGTGCCAGCAGGACGCGACTAGCGGGGGAAGAGACCCAGTACTTC.

The V call is TRBV5-6, the J call TRBJ1-5; maybe TRBD1 (6 bases). The CDR3 sequence is 14 residues long. Between the trimmed V and J ends, which lost 2 bases and 3 bases, there was a span of 9 bases. The germline V gene encodes CDR1 SGHDT and CDR2 YYEEEE. The CDR3 DNA reads as TGTGCCAGCAGCTTACAGGGATACAATCAGCCCCAGCATTTT. Translation gives CASSLQGYNQPQHF.

V gene TRBV7-3 combines with J gene TRBJ2-1; D gene unclear. CDR1 and CDR2 (germline): SGHTA, FQGTGA. The CDR3 consists of 14 residues. Trimming took 6 bases from V and 10 from J, leaving 19 bases between them. The CDR3 is CASRKAERIGEQFF. In DNA, the CDR3 is TGTGCCAGCAGAAAAGCAGAAAGAATCGGGGAGCAGTTCTTC.

The gene calls are TRBV2 and TRBJ2-7, with 7 nucleotides matching TRBD2. With V trimmed by 3 bases and J by 3 bases, 11 bases remained unmatched. Per the germline V gene, CDR1 is SNHLY and CDR2 is FYNNEI. This CDR3 comprises 16 residues. The DNA for the CDR3 is TGTGCCAGCAGTGATCTGGGGAGGGAGAGGGTCTACGAGCAGTACTTC. Residues: CASSDLGRERVYEQYF.

V is TRBV27 and J is TRBJ1-1; possibly TRBD1 for D (6 bases). The CDR3 runs 13 residues. Germline CDR1 is MNHEY and CDR2 is SMNVEV (reference sequence). V dropped 5 bases and J dropped 9 bases, with 16 bases sitting between them. In DNA form, the CDR3 reads TGTGCCAGCAGTCCCACGAGGGGGACCCAAGCTTTCTTT. Amino acid sequence: CASSPTRGTQAFF.

The chain carries TRBV7-9 and TRBJ1-2, with D possibly matching TRBD1 (6 bases). CDR1 is SEHNR, CDR2 FQNEAQ, per germline (reference sequence). The CDR3 contains 14 residues. Deletions cut 5 bases from V and 4 bases from J, with 14 bases between. The CDR3 is CASSPPTGGYGYTF. CDR3 coding DNA: TGTGCCAGCAGCCCCCCGACAGGTGGCTATGGCTACACCTTC.

This rearrangement joins TRBV6-1 to TRBJ2-7; 7 positions match TRBD2. Germline assignment: CDR1 MNHNS and CDR2 SASEGT. The CDR3 has 16 residues. V dropped 1 base and J dropped 4; count of bases not matched to a gene: 10. Here the CDR3 DNA reads TGTGCCAGCAGTGAAGGCGGGACTATAGTTGCGTACGAGCAGTACTTC. Translated: CASSEGGTIVAYEQYF.

The gene calls are TRBV30 and TRBJ1-6; perhaps TRBD1 as D (6 bases). The germline V and J ends were trimmed by 1 base and 4 bases, with 11 bases remaining between them. The CDR3 is 15 amino acids. Germline CDR1 and CDR2: GTSNPN and SVGIG (reference sequence). CDR3 DNA sequence: TGTGCCTGGAGTGAACCGGACAGATATAATTCACCCCTCCACTTT. Amino acids: CAWSEPDRYNSPLHF.

The V gene is TRBV6-5, the J gene TRBJ2-7; no definite D call. CDR1 and CDR2 (germline): MNHEY, SVGAGI. V lost 6 bases to trimming and J lost 1 base, with 10 bases between them. The CDR3 totals 13 residues. The CDR3 DNA sequence: TGTGCCAGCAGACATCTAGAGTCCTACGAGCAGTACTTC. Translating it yields CASRHLESYEQYF.

The genes are TRBV6-1 and TRBJ1-5, with D perhaps matching TRBD1 (6 bases). The CDR3 consists of 14 residues. Germline CDR1 MNHNS, CDR2 SASEGT. V lost 7 bases to trimming and J lost 3 bases, with 13 bases between them. The CDR3 spells CASTPDSDNQPQHF. As DNA, the CDR3 is TGTGCCAGCACCCCGGACAGTGACAATCAGCCCCAGCATTTT.

The rearrangement links TRBV5-8 to TRBJ2-5, with 11 bases fitting TRBD2. The length of the CDR3 is 16 residues. The ends lost 0 bases at V and 0 bases at J; junction bases unmatched: 1. The germline gives CDR1 SGHTS, CDR2 YDEGEE. CDR3 sequence reads: CASSLGLAGYQETQYF. CDR3 DNA sequence: TGTGCCAGCAGCTTGGGACTAGCGGGGTACCAAGAGACCCAGTACTTC.